In this sample, the clone carrying this T cell receptor (beta chain) turned up many times. Its antigen is as yet unknown. Single cDNA molecules in the library carried unique molecular identifiers attached during preparation. Via MiXCR, TCRdb re-called the RACE reads, giving one row per CDR3 protein. Of 120,000 to 150,000 distinct CDR3 sequences listed, about 11% are singletons. This record comes from a study of human T cells and chemical hapten exposure. Study-wide context: All patients underwent weekly scalp dosing with diphenylcyclopropenone for the full roughly 25-week study. Per-sample variation in TCR yield stemmed mainly from small pooled library volume differences. The study's findings and limits: DPC sensitization left the count of TCRs above 1 in 1000 unchanged.

Time point indicated: patch test 2, 6 weeks after DPC sensitization. Treatment in this sample: therapeutic diphenylcyclopropenone sensitization with weekly scalp DPC. V was pared by 8 bases and J by 3 bases, with 8 bases of the junction left unmatched. The length of the CDR3 is 14 residues. Germline V gene data show CDR1 as SQVTM and CDR2 as ANQGSEA. The sample here was whole blood, taken in connection with sensitization to the hapten diphenylcyclopropenone (DPC). The clonotype originates from a woman aged 45-60 years with alopecia areata. Some clones in this sample may be carry-over from other donors' samples. The chain links TRBV29-1 to TRBJ2-1, with TRBD1 matching over 9 bases. The CDR3: CSTLGTGNYNEQFF. Here the CDR3 DNA reads TGCAGCACGTTAGGGACAGGGAACTACAATGAGCAGTTCTTC.